This T cell receptor beta chain was retrieved from a study of T cells in Graves' hyperthyroidism and ophthalmopathy. Germline loops: CDR1 MNHEY, CDR2 SMNVEV (reference sequence). The CDR3 totals 14 residues. The V and J ends lost 3 bases and 5 bases, in that order; junction bases with no gene match: 6. What was amplified from RNA transcripts were TCR beta CDR3 regions. The study used the HTBI primer set for a first-round RT-PCR of the TCR CDR3. MiXCR, run by TCRdb on the multiplex PCR reads, gives a single entry per CDR3 protein. The sample records around 700,000 distinct CDR3 sequences, around 20% being singletons. This clonotype has a count of ten or more.

This chain links TRBV27 with TRBJ1-2, with 7 bases identical to TRBD1. This receptor was identified in a woman aged 50 to 60 with Graves' hyperthyroidism that later progressed to Graves' ophthalmopathy. Sequencing was done on a sample of blood. CDR3 bases: TGTGCCAGCAGTTTCTATGGACAGGCTTATGGCTACACCTTC. Amino acids: CASSFYGQAYGYTF.